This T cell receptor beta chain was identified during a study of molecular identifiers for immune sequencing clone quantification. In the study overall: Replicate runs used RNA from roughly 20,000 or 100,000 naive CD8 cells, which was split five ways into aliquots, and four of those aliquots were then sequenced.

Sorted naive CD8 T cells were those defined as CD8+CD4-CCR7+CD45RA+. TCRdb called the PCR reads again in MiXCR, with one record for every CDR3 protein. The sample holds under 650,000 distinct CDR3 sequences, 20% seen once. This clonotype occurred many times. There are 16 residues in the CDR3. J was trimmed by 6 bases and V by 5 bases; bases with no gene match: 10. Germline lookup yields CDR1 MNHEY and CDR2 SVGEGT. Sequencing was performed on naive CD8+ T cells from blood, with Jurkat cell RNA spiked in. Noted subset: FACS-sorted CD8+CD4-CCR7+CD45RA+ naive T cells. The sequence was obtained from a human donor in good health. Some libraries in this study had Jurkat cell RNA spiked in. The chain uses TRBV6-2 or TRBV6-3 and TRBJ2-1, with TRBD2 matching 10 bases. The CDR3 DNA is TGTGCCAGCAGTCCGGCCCCGGGACTAGCGACCAATGAGCAGTTCTTC. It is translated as CASSPAPGLATNEQFF.